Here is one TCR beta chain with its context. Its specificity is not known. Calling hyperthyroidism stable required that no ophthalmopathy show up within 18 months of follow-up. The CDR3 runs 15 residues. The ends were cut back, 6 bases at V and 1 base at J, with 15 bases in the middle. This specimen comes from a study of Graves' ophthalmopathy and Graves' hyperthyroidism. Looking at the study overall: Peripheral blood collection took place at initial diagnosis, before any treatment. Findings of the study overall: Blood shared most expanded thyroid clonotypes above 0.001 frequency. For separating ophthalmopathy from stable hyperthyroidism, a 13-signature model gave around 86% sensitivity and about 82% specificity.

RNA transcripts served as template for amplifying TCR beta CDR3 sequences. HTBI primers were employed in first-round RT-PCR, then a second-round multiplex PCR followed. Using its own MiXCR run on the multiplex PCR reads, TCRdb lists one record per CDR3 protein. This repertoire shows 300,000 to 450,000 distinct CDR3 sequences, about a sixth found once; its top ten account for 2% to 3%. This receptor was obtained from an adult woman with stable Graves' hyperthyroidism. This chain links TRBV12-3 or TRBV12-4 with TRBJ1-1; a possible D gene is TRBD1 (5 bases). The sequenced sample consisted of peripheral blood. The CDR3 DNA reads TGTGCCAGCAGCCATGCCTCAGGGAGGAACACTGAAGCTTTCTTT. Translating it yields CASSHASGRNTEAFF.